This T cell receptor (beta chain) was captured by sequencing in a study of blood T cell repertoires in COVID-19. Overall study: Sites in the United States, Italy and Spain provided acute and convalescent COVID-19 samples.

Generated by immunoSEQ multiplex PCR, the TCRdb table keeps only in-frame clones and is missing some. The sample includes 170,000 or so clones, 90% seen only once; the top ten take approximately 0.56%. This CDR3 has 15 residues. Germline-derived CDR1 and CDR2 are MDHEN and SYDVKM. V shed 10 bases, J shed 5 bases, and the junction held 13 bases outside the gene matches. This clonotype was sampled from a middle-aged man with acute or convalescent COVID-19. This chain connects TRBV28 to TRBJ2-1; 8 bases agree with TRBD2. Specimen: peripheral blood. The CDR3 nucleotides read TGTGCCACCCTTGCCCGGGGTAGCGGGAACAATGAGCAGTTCTTC. Its translation is CATLARGSGNNEQFF.